Ten or more counts support the clone carrying this TCR beta chain. Its antigen is not known. These data belong to a study of Graves' ophthalmopathy and Graves' hyperthyroidism. Background on the study: There was a collection of peripheral blood at initial diagnosis, before any treatment.

Study-wide results and limits: Sensitivity reached around 88% and specificity approximately 81% for a 13-signature model separating ophthalmopathy from stable hyperthyroidism. Blood also contained most of the expanded thyroid clonotypes above 0.001 frequency.

The authors amplified TCR beta CDR3 regions from RNA transcripts. RT-PCR with HTBI primers came first, then second-round multiplex PCR. TCRdb passed the multiplex PCR reads through MiXCR, listing each CDR3 protein once. The sample consists of some 350,000 distinct CDR3 sequences, roughly 17% of them appearing once. The source of the PBMCs was more than 9.5 ml of fresh peripheral blood. V dropped 3 bases and J dropped 0 bases, with 8 bases sitting between them. This CDR3 is 14 amino acids long. The chain employs TRBV12-3 or TRBV12-4 and TRBJ1-1; perhaps TRBD1 as D (5 bases). The TCR originated in an adult woman with stable Graves' hyperthyroidism. Source material: peripheral blood. The CDR3 DNA reads as TGTGCCAGCAGTTTGACAGCCGTGAACACTGAAGCTTTCTTT. Translated, it gives CASSLTAVNTEAFF.